This TCR beta chain was profiled in a study of cytomegalovirus exposure and HLA in healthy donors. Across the study: The Caucasian-associated ancestry cluster held under 90% of approximately 400 genotyped donors. The study's findings and limits: CMV antigen specificity was confirmed in vitro for three CMV-associated chains. The authors listed 164 TCR beta chains as cytomegalovirus-associated. Beyond CMV serostatus, there was no information to go on about immune exposure.

The V end was cut by 1 base, the J end by 11 bases, with 17 bases between. Germline assignment: CDR1 SGHAT and CDR2 FQNNGV. The CDR3 sequence is 14 residues long. Vbeta (60) and Jbeta (13) primers were used in the PCR. Assay: immunoSEQ multiplex PCR; the TCRdb copy retains only in-frame clones and omits some. The sample contains about 98,000 clones, 74% of which appear only once. Remarks on this clone: Antigen: not known.

The chain combines TRBV11-2 with TRBJ1-1; maybe TRBD1 (5 bases). The TCR comes from a male donor in good health and CMV-seronegative. Sequencing was done on a sample of PBMCs. The CDR3 loop is CASSLATGSSEAFF. The CDR3, as DNA: TGTGCCAGCAGCTTAGCTACAGGATCCAGTGAGGCTTTCTTT.